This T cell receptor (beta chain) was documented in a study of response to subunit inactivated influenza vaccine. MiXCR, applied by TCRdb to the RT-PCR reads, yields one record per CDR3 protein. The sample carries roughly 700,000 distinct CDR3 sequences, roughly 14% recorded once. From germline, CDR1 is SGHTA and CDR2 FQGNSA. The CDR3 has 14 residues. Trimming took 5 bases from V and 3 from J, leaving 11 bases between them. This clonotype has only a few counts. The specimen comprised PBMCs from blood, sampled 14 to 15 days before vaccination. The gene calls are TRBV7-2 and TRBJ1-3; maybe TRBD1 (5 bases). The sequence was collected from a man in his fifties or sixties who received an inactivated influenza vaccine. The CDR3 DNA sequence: TGTGCCAGCAGCCTCCGGGACGGTGGAAACACCATATATTTT. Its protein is CASSLRDGGNTIYF.